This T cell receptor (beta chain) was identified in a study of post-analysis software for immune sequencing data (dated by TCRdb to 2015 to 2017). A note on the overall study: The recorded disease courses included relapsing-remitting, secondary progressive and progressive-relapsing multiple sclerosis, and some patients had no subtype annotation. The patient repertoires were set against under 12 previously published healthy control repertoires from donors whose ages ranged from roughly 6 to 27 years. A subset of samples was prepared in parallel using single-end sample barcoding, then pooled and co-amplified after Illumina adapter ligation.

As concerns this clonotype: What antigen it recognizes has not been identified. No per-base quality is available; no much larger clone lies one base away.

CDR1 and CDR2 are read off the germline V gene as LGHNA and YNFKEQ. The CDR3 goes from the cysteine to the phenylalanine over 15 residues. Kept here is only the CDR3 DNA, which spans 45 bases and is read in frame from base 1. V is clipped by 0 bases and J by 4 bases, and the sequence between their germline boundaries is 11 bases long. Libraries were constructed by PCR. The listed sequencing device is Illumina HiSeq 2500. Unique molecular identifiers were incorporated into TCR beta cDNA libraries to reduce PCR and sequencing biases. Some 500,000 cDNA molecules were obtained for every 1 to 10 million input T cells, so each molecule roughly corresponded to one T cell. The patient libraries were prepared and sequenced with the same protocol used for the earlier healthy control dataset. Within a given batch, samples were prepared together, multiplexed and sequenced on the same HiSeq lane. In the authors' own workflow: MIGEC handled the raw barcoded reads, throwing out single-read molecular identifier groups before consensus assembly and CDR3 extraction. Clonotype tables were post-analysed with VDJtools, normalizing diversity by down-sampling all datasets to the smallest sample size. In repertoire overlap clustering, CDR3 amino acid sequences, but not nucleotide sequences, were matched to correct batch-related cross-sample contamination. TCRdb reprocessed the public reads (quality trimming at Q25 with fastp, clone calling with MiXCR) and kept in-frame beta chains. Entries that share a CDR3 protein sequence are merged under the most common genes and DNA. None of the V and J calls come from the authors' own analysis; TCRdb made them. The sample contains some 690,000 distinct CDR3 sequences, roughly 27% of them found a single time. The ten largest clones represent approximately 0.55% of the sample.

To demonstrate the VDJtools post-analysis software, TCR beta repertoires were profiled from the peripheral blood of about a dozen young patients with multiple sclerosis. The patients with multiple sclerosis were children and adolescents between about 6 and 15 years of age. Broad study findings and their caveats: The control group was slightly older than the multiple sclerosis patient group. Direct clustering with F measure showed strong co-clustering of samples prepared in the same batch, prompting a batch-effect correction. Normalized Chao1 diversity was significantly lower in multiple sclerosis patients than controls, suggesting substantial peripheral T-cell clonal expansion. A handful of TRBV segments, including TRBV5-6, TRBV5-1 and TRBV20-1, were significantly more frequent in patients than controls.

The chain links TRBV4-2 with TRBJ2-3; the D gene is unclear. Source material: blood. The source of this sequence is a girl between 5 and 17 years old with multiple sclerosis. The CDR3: CASSQDPYSADTQYF. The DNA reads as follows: TGTGCCAGCAGCCAAGATCCCTACAGCGCAGATACGCAGTATTTT.